Included here is one T cell receptor (beta chain) sequence, with context. The data were taken from a study of blood T cell repertoires in COVID-19. CDR1 is DFQATT, CDR2 SNEGSKA, per germline (reference sequence). The CDR3 length is 14 residues. Trimming shortened V by 3 bases and J by 2 bases, and 12 bases separated the two germline ends. The method was immunoSEQ multiplex PCR; TCRdb's version includes in-frame clones alone and lacks a portion of them. The sample records over 200,000 clones, approximately 83% being singletons. Sequencing was performed on peripheral blood. The sequence came from a woman in her 30s who had recovered from COVID-19. V usage is TRBV20-1 and J usage is TRBJ2-3, with D perhaps matching TRBD2 (5 bases). The CDR3 bases are TGCAGTGCTAGTAAAGCGGCGTACACAGATACGCAGTATTTT. It translates to CSASKAAYTDTQYF.